This entry concerns a single T cell receptor beta chain. Its specific antigen is unknown. The record has no base qualities; no much larger clone is one base away. This record comes from a study of control samples from healthy donors and cancer patients (dated by TCRdb to the early 2020s). The library was prepared using the immunoSEQ multiplex PCR assay. TCRdb mirrors the immuneACCESS table, restricted to in-frame sequences. Some clones are absent from its copies; in checked studies, under half trace to an unresolved V gene, and the reason for the others is unknown. The sample records about 75,000 clones, 94% of which are singletons. Around 6.5% of the sample lies in the top ten. The germline V gene supplies CDR1 MGHRA and CDR2 YSYEKL. V has 4 bases trimmed and J has 2 bases trimmed; junction bases matching no gene number 3. From the cysteine through the phenylalanine, the CDR3 covers 15 amino acids. Just the 45-base CDR3 DNA is kept, in frame starting at base 1.

This receptor was obtained from a woman between 40 and 55 years old in good health. What was sequenced was blood. The sequence is built from TRBV4-1 and TRBJ2-7; 12 central nucleotides agree with TRBD2. The nucleotides read TGCGCCAGCAGCCCCCGGACTAGCGGGACCTACGAGCAGTACTTC. It specifies CASSPRTSGTYEQYF.